These T cell receptor beta chains were read from a single sample in a study of HIV-infected patients and healthy controls. TCRdb re-called the 5' RACE reads with MiXCR, one entry per CDR3 protein. This table holds 10,000 to 15,000 distinct CDR3 sequences, less than 10% found once. Sequenced material: blood, taken before antiretroviral therapy. These receptors were collected from an adult with HIV infection. The donor label of this sample is uncertain. Each CDR3 is given with its conserved first and last residue. D genes are given only for firm matches. For some rows the clone size is stated as once, few or many, or as a class when expanded; others skip it.

abundance	d_gene	j_gene	v_gene	CDR3nt	CDR3aa
few	.	TRBJ2-3	TRBV4-2	TGTGCCAGCAGCCAAACCACAGATACGCAGTATTTT	CASSQTTDTQYF
many	.	TRBJ1-1	TRBV6-6	TGTGCCAGCAGTTCCTCTTTTGGGGGGTTTAAGCCTGAAGCTTTCTTT	CASSSSFGGFKPEAFF
many	.	TRBJ2-3	TRBV19	TGTGCCAGTACCAAGGGAGGAGGCATTAGCACAGATACGCAGTATTTT	CASTKGGGISTDTQYF
medium-sized	TRBD2	TRBJ2-1	TRBV7-6	TGTGCCAGCAGCTTTACAGGGGGTGCGACTAGCGGGAGATCTGAGCAGTTCTTC	CASSFTGGATSGRSEQFF
.	TRBD1	TRBJ2-7	TRBV19	TGTGCCAGTGCAACCGGGACAGGGTTCTACGAGCAGTACTTC	CASATGTGFYEQYF
many	TRBD2	TRBJ2-3	TRBV10-2	TGCGCCAGCAGTGAGCCCTGGACTAGCGGGCATACGCAGTATTTT	CASSEPWTSGHTQYF
medium-sized	TRBD1	TRBJ2-5	TRBV5-1	TGCGCCAGCAGCCTACAGGGGGCCGGGAAAGAGACCCAGTACTTC	CASSLQGAGKETQYF
many	TRBD1	TRBJ2-2	TRBV7-9	TGTGCCAGCAGCACGGACAGGGGGGGGACCGGGGAGCTGTTTTTT	CASSTDRGGTGELFF
many	.	TRBJ2-2	TRBV7-6	TGTGCCAGCAGCCCCCTTGACACCGGGGAGCTGTTTTTT	CASSPLDTGELFF
few	.	TRBJ1-5	TRBV6-2/TRBV6-3	TGTGCCAGGGGGCGAGGCTTATTGACGGGGCTCAAAAGGGGCAATCAGCCCCAGCATTTT	CARGRGLLTGLKRGNQPQHF
large	TRBD2	TRBJ2-3	TRBV5-4	TGTGCCAGCAGCTTGGATTTGCGGGAGGGCCCAGATACGCAGTATTTT	CASSLDLREGPDTQYF
once	.	TRBJ2-5	TRBV30	TGTGCCTGGAGTGTTAACAGGGGAGGTGAGACCCAGTACTTC	CAWSVNRGGETQYF
many	.	TRBJ1-2	TRBV19	TGTGCCAGTAGTATAGGTGGACCGGGCTACACCTTC	CASSIGGPGYTF
many	.	TRBJ2-2	TRBV11-3	TGTGCCACCGTCTCTGGTGCGGGCACCGGGGAGCTGTTTTTT	CATVSGAGTGELFF
few	.	TRBJ1-1	TRBV24-1	TGTGCCACCAGTGATAGCAAGGAGCGGGCTTTCTTT	CATSDSKERAFF
few	TRBD2	TRBJ2-4	TRBV6-2/TRBV6-3	TGTGCCAGCAGTTTCCCCTGGACTAGCAAGGACATTCAGTACTTC	CASSFPWTSKDIQYF
many	.	TRBJ1-2	TRBV6-5	TGTGCCAGCAGTTACCGTCTTCCTAATCAGGGGTCGGAAGGCTACACCTTC	CASSYRLPNQGSEGYTF
.	TRBD2	TRBJ2-1	TRBV3-1	TGTGCCAGCAGCCAAAACGGGGTAGCGGGATACGAGCAGTTCTTC	CASSQNGVAGYEQFF
many	.	TRBJ2-5	TRBV29-1	TGCAGCGTTGAAAGCGGGCTGGAAAAGACCCAGTACTTC	CSVESGLEKTQYF
many	.	TRBJ1-2	TRBV11-3	TGTGCCAGCAGCACTCCAGGGGACTATGGCTACACCTTC	CASSTPGDYGYTF
few	.	TRBJ2-1	TRBV7-8	TGTGCCAGCCGACTTTGGGATGAGCAGTTCTTC	CASRLWDEQFF
many	TRBD2	TRBJ2-3	TRBV19	TGTGCCAGTAGTATTGGTGGCTGGGGAGGGAACACAGATACGCAGTATTTT	CASSIGGWGGNTDTQYF
many	.	TRBJ1-4	TRBV15	TGTGCCACCAGCCTCGACAGCAAAGATGAAAAACTGTTTTTT	CATSLDSKDEKLFF
many	.	TRBJ2-7	TRBV29-1	TGCAGCGTTGTAGGCAGCATAACCTACGAGCAGTACTTC	CSVVGSITYEQYF
many	.	TRBJ1-2	TRBV19	TGTGCCAGTAGTTTGGGGTATGGCTACACCTTC	CASSLGYGYTF